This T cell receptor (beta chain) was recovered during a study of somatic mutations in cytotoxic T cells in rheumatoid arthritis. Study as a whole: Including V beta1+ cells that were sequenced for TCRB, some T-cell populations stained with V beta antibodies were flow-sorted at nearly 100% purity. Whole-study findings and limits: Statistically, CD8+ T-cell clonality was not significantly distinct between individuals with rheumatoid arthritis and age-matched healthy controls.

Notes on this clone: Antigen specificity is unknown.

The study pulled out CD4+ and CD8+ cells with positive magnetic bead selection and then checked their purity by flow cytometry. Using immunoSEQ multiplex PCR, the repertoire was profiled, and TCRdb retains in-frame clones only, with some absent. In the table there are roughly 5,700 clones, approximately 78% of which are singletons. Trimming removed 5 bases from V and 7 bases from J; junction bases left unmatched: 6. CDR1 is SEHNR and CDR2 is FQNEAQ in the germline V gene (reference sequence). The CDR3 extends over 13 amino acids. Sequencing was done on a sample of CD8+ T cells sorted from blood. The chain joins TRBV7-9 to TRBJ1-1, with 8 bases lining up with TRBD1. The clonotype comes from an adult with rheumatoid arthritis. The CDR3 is CASSPGTGIEAFF. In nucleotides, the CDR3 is TGTGCCAGCAGCCCGGGGACAGGTATTGAAGCTTTCTTT. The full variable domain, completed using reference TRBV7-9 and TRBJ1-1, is DTGVSQNPRHKITKRGQNVTFRCDPISEHNRLYWYRQTLGQGPEFLTYFQNEAQLEKSRLLSDRFSAERPKGSFSTLEIQRTEQGDSAMYLCASSPGTGIEAFFGQGTRLTVV.